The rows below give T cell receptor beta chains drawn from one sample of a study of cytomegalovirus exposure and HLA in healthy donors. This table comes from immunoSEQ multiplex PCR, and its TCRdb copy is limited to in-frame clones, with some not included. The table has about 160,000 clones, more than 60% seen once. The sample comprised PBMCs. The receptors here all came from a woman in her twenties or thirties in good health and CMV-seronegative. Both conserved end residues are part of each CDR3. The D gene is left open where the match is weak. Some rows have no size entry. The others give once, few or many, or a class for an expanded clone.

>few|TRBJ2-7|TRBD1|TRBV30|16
CAWGFPGTGGPYEQYF
TGTGCCTGGGGTTTCCCCGGGACAGGCGGACCCTACGAGCAGTACTTC
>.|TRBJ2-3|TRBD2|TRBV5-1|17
CASSLEGLAANTDTQYF
TGCGCCAGCAGCTTGGAAGGACTAGCGGCCAACACAGATACGCAGTATTTT
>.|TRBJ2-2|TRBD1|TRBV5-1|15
CASSPWTQGTGELFF
TGCGCCAGCAGCCCCTGGACACAGGGGACCGGGGAGCTGTTTTTT
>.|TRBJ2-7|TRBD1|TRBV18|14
CASSSGQGSYEQYF
TGTGCCAGCTCCTCCGGACAGGGATCCTACGAGCAGTACTTC
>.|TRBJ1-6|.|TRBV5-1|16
CASSLGRTPLDSPLHF
TGCGCCAGCAGCTTAGGTCGGACACCTCTTGATTCACCCCTCCACTTT
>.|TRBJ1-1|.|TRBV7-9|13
CASSLERGIGAFF
TGTGCCAGCAGCTTAGAAAGGGGGATAGGAGCTTTCTTT
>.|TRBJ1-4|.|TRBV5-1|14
CASSLQGTNEKLFF
TGCGCCAGCAGCTTGCAGGGTACTAATGAAAAACTGTTTTTT
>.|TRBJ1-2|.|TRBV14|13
CASSLVLNYGYTF
TGTGCCAGCAGCCTAGTACTTAACTATGGCTACACCTTC
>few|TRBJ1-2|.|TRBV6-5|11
CASMKGAGYTF
TGTGCCAGCATGAAAGGGGCTGGCTACACCTTC
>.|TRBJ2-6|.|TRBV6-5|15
CASSYDSSGANVLTF
TGTGCCAGCAGTTACGATAGCTCTGGGGCCAACGTCCTGACTTTC
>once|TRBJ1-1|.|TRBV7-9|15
CASSSQGGADTEAFF
TGTGCCAGCAGCTCCCAAGGGGGGGCTGACACTGAAGCTTTCTTT
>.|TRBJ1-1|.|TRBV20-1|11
CSLTPNTEAFF
TGCAGTCTAACTCCGAACACTGAAGCTTTCTTT
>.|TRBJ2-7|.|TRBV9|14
CASSVIAGSNEQYF
TGTGCCAGCAGCGTAATAGCCGGGTCCAACGAGCAGTACTTC
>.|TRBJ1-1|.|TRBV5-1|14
CASSPRGPGTEAFF
TGCGCCAGCAGCCCCAGGGGCCCAGGGACTGAAGCTTTCTTT
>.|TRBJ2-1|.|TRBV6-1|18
CASSEVKGRSAPYNEQFF
TGTGCCAGCAGTGAAGTGAAAGGTCGGAGCGCCCCCTACAATGAGCAGTTCTTC
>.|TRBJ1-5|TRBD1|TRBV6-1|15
CASSATGGSNQPQHF
TGTGCCAGCAGTGCGACAGGGGGATCTAATCAGCCCCAGCATTTT
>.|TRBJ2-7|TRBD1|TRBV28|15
CASSLTGTGKYEQYF
TGTGCCAGCAGTTTAACCGGGACAGGGAAGTACGAGCAGTACTTC
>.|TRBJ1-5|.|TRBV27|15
CASRADRTNNQPQHF
TGTGCCAGCAGAGCCGACAGGACCAACAATCAGCCCCAGCATTTT
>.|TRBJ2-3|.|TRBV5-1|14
CASSLLVSTDTQYF
TGCGCCAGCAGCCTACTAGTATCCACAGATACGCAGTATTTT
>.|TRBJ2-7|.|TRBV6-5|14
CASSSLSGYYEQYF
TGTGCCAGCAGCTCCCTTTCAGGGTACTACGAGCAGTACTTC
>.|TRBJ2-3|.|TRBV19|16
CATQTYGGGSTDTQYF
TGTGCCACTCAGACATATGGCGGGGGCAGCACAGATACGCAGTATTTT
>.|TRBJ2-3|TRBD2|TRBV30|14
CAYRSGGGTDTQYF
TGTGCCTACCGGAGTGGGGGGGGCACAGATACGCAGTATTTT
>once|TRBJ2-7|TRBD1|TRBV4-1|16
CASRTVPGQGMYEQYF
TGCGCCAGCCGAACCGTCCCAGGACAGGGGATGTACGAGCAGTACTTC
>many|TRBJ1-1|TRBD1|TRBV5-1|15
CASSSGRQGNTEAFF
TGCGCCAGCAGCTCAGGGAGACAGGGCAACACTGAAGCTTTCTTT
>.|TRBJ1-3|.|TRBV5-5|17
CASSSSSIVSSGNTIYF
TGTGCCAGCAGCTCCTCCTCCATCGTGAGCTCTGGAAACACCATATATTTT
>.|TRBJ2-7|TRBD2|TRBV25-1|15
CASSESSGNLYEQYF
TGTGCCAGCAGTGAATCCAGCGGGAACCTCTACGAGCAGTACTTC
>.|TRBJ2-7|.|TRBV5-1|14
CASTNRESPYEQYF
TGCGCCAGCACGAACAGGGAAAGTCCCTACGAGCAGTACTTC
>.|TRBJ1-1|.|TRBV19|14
CASIMEGRNTEAFF
TGTGCCAGTATCATGGAGGGTAGGAACACTGAAGCTTTCTTT
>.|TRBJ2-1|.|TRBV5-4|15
CASSLVSVGRGEQFF
TGTGCCAGCAGCTTGGTTTCGGTAGGACGGGGTGAGCAGTTCTTC
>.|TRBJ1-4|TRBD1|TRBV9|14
CASSAGTGKEKLFF
TGTGCCAGCAGCGCCGGGACAGGGAAGGAAAAACTGTTTTTT
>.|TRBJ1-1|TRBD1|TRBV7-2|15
CASSLTGGLNTEAFF
TGTGCCAGCAGCCTCACAGGGGGCTTGAACACTGAAGCTTTCTTT
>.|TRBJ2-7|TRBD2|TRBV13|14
CASSSPSGGVEQYF
TGTGCCAGCAGCTCCCCTAGCGGGGGGGTAGAGCAGTACTTC
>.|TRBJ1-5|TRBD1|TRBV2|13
CASSVEGAQPQHF
TGTGCCAGCAGTGTCGAGGGGGCTCAGCCCCAGCATTTT
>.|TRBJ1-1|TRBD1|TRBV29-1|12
CSAGTGGTEAFF
TGCAGCGCCGGGACAGGGGGCACTGAAGCTTTCTTT
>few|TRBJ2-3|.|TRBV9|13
CASSPQITDTQYF
TGTGCCAGCAGCCCCCAGATCACAGATACGCAGTATTTT
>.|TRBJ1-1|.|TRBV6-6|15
CASSYRGARYTEAFF
TGTGCCAGCAGTTACCGGGGGGCGAGGTACACTGAAGCTTTCTTT
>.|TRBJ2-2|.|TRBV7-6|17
CASSLAFSGFDTGELFF
TGTGCCAGCAGCTTAGCGTTTTCGGGGTTTGACACCGGGGAGCTGTTTTTT
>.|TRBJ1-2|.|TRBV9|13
CASSVIANYGYTF
TGTGCCAGCAGCGTGATAGCTAACTATGGCTACACCTTC
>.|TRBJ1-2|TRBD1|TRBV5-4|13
CASSPDRVPGYTF
TGTGCCAGCAGCCCGGACAGGGTTCCTGGCTACACCTTC
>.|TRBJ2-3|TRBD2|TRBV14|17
CASSQRLAGGPSDTQYF
TGTGCCAGCAGCCAAAGACTAGCGGGGGGGCCGTCAGATACGCAGTATTTT
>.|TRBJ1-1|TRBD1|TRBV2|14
CASSRNRGDTEAFF
TGTGCCAGCAGTAGAAACAGGGGGGACACTGAAGCTTTCTTT
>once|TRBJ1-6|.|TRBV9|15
CASSPRGAINSPLHF
TGTGCCAGCAGCCCGCGTGGGGCGATCAATTCACCCCTCCACTTT
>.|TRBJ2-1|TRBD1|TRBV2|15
CASTWDRSSYNEQFF
TGTGCCAGCACCTGGGACAGGAGCTCCTACAATGAGCAGTTCTTC
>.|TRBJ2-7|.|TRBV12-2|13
CARPGLAGYEQYF
TGTGCAAGGCCGGGACTAGCGGGGTACGAGCAGTACTTC
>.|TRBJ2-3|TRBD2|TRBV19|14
CASMATSGRDTQYF
TGTGCCAGTATGGCGACTAGCGGACGGGATACGCAGTATTTT
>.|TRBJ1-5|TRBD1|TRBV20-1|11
CSARTGQPQHF
TGCAGTGCCCGGACAGGGCAGCCCCAGCATTTT
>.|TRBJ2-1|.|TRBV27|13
CASARPPFGEQFF
TGTGCCTCCGCCAGGCCGCCTTTTGGTGAGCAGTTCTTC
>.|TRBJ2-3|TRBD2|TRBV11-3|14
CASSSTSGGDTQYF
TGTGCCAGCAGCTCGACTAGCGGGGGTGATACGCAGTATTTT
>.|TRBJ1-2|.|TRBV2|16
CASSEGSGMQRHGYTF
TGTGCCAGCAGTGAAGGTTCGGGGATGCAGCGTCATGGCTACACCTTC
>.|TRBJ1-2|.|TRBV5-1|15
CASSLDGSIGVAWTF
TGCGCCAGCAGCTTGGACGGTTCTATTGGAGTTGCTTGGACCTTC
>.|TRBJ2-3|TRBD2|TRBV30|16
CAWGGYLAGGTDTQYF
TGTGCCTGGGGTGGCTACCTAGCGGGGGGCACAGATACGCAGTATTTT
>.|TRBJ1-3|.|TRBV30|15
CAWSRPGQPGNTIYF
TGTGCCTGGAGTAGGCCAGGACAGCCTGGAAACACCATATATTTT
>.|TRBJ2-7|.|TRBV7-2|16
CASSLGGPGLLYEQYF
TGTGCCAGCAGCTTAGGGGGGCCGGGACTACTCTACGAGCAGTACTTC